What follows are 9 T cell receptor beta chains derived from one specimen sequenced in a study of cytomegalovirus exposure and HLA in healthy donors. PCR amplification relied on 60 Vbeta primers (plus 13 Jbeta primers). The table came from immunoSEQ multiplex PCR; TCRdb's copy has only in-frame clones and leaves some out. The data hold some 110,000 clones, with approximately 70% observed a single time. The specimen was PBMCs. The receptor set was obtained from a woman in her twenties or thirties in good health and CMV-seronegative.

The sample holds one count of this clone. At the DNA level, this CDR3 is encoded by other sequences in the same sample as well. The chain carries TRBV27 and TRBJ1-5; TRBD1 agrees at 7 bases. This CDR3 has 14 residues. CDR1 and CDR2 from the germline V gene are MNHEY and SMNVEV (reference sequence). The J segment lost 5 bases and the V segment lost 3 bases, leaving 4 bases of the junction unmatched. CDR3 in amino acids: CASSFGRGDQPQHF. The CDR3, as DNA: TGTGCCAGCAGTTTCGGCAGGGGGGATCAGCCCCAGCATTTT.

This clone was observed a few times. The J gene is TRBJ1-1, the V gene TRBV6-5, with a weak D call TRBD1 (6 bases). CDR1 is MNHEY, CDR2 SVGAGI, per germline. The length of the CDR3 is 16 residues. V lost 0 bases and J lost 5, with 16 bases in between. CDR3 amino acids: CASSYSGAVSPTEAFF. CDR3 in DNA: TGTGCCAGCAGTTACTCGGGGGCGGTATCTCCTACTGAAGCTTTCTTT.

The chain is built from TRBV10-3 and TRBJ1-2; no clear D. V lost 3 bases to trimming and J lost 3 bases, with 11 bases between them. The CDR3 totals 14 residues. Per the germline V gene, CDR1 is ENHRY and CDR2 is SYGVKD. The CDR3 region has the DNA TGTGCCATCAGTGAAACAGCCGGATACTATGGCTACACCTTC. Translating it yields CAISETAGYYGYTF.

The chain's CDR3 is CASSLDRVATEAFF. The CDR3 DNA reads TGTGCCAGCAGCCTCGACAGGGTTGCCACTGAAGCTTTCTTT. The V gene is TRBV7-9, the J gene TRBJ1-1; 7 nucleotides align to TRBD1. The CDR3 contains 14 residues. Unmatched junction bases numbered 7, after V lost 5 bases and J lost 4 bases. Looked up from germline, CDR1 is SEHNR and CDR2 is FQNEAQ (reference sequence).

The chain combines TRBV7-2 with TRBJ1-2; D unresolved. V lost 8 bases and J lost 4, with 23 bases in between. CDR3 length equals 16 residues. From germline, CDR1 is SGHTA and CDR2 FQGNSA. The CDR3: CASQAQHPGPPYGYTF. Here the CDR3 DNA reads TGTGCCAGCCAGGCTCAACACCCTGGTCCCCCCTATGGCTACACCTTC.

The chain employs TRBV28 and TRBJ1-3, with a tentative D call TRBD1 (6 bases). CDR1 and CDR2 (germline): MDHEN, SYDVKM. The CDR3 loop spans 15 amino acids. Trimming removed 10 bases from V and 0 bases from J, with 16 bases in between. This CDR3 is CATTPTGFSGNTIYF. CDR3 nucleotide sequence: TGTGCCACTACACCGACAGGCTTCTCTGGAAACACCATATATTTT.

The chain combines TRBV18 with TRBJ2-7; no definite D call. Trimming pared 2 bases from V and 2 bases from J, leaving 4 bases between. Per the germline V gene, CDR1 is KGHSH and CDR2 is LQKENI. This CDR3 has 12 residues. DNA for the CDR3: TGTGCCAGCTCACCAGTAACCTACGAGCAGTACTTC. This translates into CASSPVTYEQYF. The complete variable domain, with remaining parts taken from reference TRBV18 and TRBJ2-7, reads NAGVMQNPRHLVRRRGQEARLRCSPMKGHSHVYWYRQLPEEGLKFMVYLQKENIIDESGMPKERFSAEFPKEGPSILRIQQVVRGDSAAYFCASSPVTYEQYFGPGTRLTVT.

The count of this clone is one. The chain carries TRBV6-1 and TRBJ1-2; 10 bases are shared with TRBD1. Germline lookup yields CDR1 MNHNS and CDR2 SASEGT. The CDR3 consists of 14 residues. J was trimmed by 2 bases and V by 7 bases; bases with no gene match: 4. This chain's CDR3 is CASNGQGGNYGYTF. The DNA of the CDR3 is TGTGCCAGCAACGGACAGGGGGGGAACTATGGCTACACCTTC.

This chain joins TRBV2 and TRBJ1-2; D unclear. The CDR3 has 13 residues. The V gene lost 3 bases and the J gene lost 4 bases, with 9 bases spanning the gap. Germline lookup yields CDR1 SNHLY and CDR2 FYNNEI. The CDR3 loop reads CASSDAAFYGYTF. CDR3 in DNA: TGTGCCAGCAGTGATGCGGCGTTCTATGGCTACACCTTC.